This paragraph covers one T cell receptor (beta chain) sequence. Germline and junction disagree at one end, which may indicate a read error. The entry originates in a study of blood T cell repertoires in COVID-19. Study details: The study drew acute and convalescent COVID-19 samples from the United States, Italy and Spain. T cells, B-cell-depleted T cells, or PBMCs provided the cDNA or gDNA that served as material.

Methods used by the authors: For nucleated cells, counts were estimated from reference gene primer amplification. Profiled with immunoSEQ multiplex PCR; TCRdb holds only in-frame clones, not every one. The D gene and trimming were derived from the DNA, and the V and J assignments and clone size from that table. The data show 100,000 to 120,000 clones, 85% seen once. Germline CDR1 is SGHVS and CDR2 is FQNEAQ. This CDR3 is built from 14 residues. The TCR was taken from a man aged 45 to 65 with acute or convalescent COVID-19. The rearrangement joins TRBV7-8 to TRBJ2-3; a weak D match, TRBD1 (6 bases). Sequencing was done on a sample of peripheral blood. The CDR3 nucleotides are TGTGCCAGCAGCCTAGCAACAGGGTCAGATACGCAGTATTTT. Its protein is CASSLATGSDTQYF. The full variable domain, with the rest looked up from reference TRBV7-8 and TRBJ2-3, is GAGVSQSPRYKVAKRGQDVALRCDPISGHVSLFWYQQALGQGPEFLTYFQNEAQLDKSGLPSDRFFAERPEGSVSTLKIQRTQQEDSAVYLCASSLATGSDTQYFGPGTRLTVL.